Only one count was recorded for the clone carrying this T cell receptor beta chain. Germline V CDR1 and CDR2: SEHNR, FQNEAQ (reference sequence). V lost 6 bases to trimming and J lost 3 bases; unmatched junction nucleotides: 9. The CDR3 has 15 amino acids. The data derive from a study of technical replicates of blood from a handful of donors. Here immunoSEQ multiplex PCR was the method, and the copy in TCRdb shows in-frame clones only, minus some. The sample has 9,500 to 15,000 clones, 94% seen once. The sequence derives from a human donor in good health. The chain carries TRBV7-9 and TRBJ2-3, with 7 bases identical to TRBD2. Specimen: PBMCs. As DNA, the CDR3 is TGTGCCAGCAGTTCCACAGCTAGCGGAACAGATACGCAGTATTTT. It encodes CASSSTASGTDTQYF. Combining the CDR3 with reference TRBV7-9 and TRBJ2-3 gives the whole variable domain DTGVSQNPRHKITKRGQNVTFRCDPISEHNRLYWYRQTLGQGPEFLTYFQNEAQLEKSRLLSDRFSAERPKGSFSTLEIQRTEQGDSAMYLCASSSTASGTDTQYFGPGTRLTVL.